This note documents a single TCR beta chain sequence. What it recognizes is unknown. The sample originates from a study of identical twins. Using its own MiXCR run on the 5' RACE reads, TCRdb lists one record per CDR3 protein. Of about 210,000 distinct CDR3 sequences listed, about a tenth are singletons. General observations from the study: Fewer insertions were carried by abundant cord blood beta clonotypes, but none was seen in memory repertoires.

This receptor was taken from a woman younger than 30 in good health. Sample: memory (CD45RO+) T cells sorted from blood.

CDR3 region: CASSHGTIGTYGYTF. The DNA of the CDR3 is TGTGCCAGCAGCCATGGGACTATCGGGACATATGGCTACACCTTC. The chain links TRBV3-1 to TRBJ1-2, with D perhaps TRBD1 (6 bases). Trimming left V 3 bases short and J 5 bases short, with 16 bases between. There are 15 residues in the CDR3. Germline-derived CDR1 and CDR2 are LGHDT and YNNKEL (reference sequence). The full variable domain, its missing parts supplied by reference TRBV3-1 and TRBJ1-2, is DTAVSQTPKYLVTQMGNDKSIKCEQNLGHDTMYWYKQDSKKFLKIMFSYNNKELIINETVPNRFSPKSPDKAHLNLHINSLELGDSAVYFCASSHGTIGTYGYTFGSGTRLTVV.